Below, 30 T cell receptor beta chains from the same sample are listed, as sequenced in a study of blood T cell repertoires in COVID-19. Only in-frame clones appear in the TCRdb table, and some are missing; sequencing was by immunoSEQ multiplex PCR. The sample has 85,000 to 100,000 clones; 70% to 80% are singletons. Sequenced material: peripheral blood. The receptors here all came from a human donor in a cohort sampled during active COVID-19.

V is TRBV5-1 and J is TRBJ2-7, with 15 positions matching TRBD2. Germline assignment: CDR1 SGHRS and CDR2 YFSETQ. The length of the CDR3 is 18 residues. With 7 bases clipped from V and 0 bases from J, the junction kept 11 bases outside the gene matches. CDR3 coding DNA: TGCGCCAGCCGCGGAGAGGGACTAGCGGGAGGCAACTCCTACGAGCAGTACTTC. Encoded protein: CASRGEGLAGGNSYEQYF.

The chain combines TRBV11-2 with TRBJ2-2; 7 bases are shared with TRBD1. Germline-derived CDR1 and CDR2 are SGHAT and FQNNGV. The V and J ends lost 5 bases and 3 bases, in that order; junction bases with no gene match: 3. CDR3 length: 14 residues. The CDR3 region is CASSPDRYTGELFF. The CDR3 coding sequence is TGTGCCAGCAGCCCGGACAGGTACACCGGGGAGCTGTTTTTT.

The V gene is TRBV3-1 (or the pseudogene TRBV3-2), the J gene TRBJ2-1; no firm D call. The CDR3 runs 14 residues. The V gene lost 0 bases and the J gene lost 9 bases, with 12 bases spanning the gap. Germline values: CDR1 LGHDT, CDR2 YNNKEL (reference sequence). CDR3 nucleotides: TGTGCCAGCAGCCAAGAGTGGTCGACAAGTGAGCAGTTCTTC. This translates into CASSQEWSTSEQFF.

The chain has TRBV29-1 and TRBJ2-1; no clear D. Germline V CDR1 and CDR2: SQVTM, ANQGSEA. The CDR3 sequence is 14 residues long. Trimming left V 1 base short and J 0 bases short, with 7 bases between. CDR3: CSVEGGSSYNEQFF. In nucleotides, the CDR3 is TGCAGCGTTGAAGGCGGAAGCTCCTACAATGAGCAGTTCTTC.

The CDR3 DNA sequence: TGTGCCATCTGGGACAGGGTGAATGGCTACACCTTC. Translating it yields CAIWDRVNGYTF. V usage is TRBV10-3 and J usage is TRBJ1-2; 9 bases agree with TRBD1. Germline V gives CDR1 ENHRY, CDR2 SYGVKD. There are 12 residues in the CDR3. After removal of 8 bases from V and 6 bases from J, the junction contained 4 bases not matched to a gene.

The rearrangement uses TRBV5-5 and TRBJ2-5; D might be TRBD2 (7 bases). Trimming took off 0 bases at V and 4 bases at J, with 16 bases between the two ends. Germline V CDR1 and CDR2: SGHKS, YYEKEE (reference sequence). This CDR3 has 16 amino acids. As DNA, the CDR3 is TGTGCCAGCAGCTTGGGCAGGGGAGGGTTGGCAGAGACCCAGTACTTC. The encoded protein is CASSLGRGGLAETQYF.

The chain carries TRBV29-1 and TRBJ2-7, with 7 positions matching TRBD2. Trimming cost V 6 bases and J 1 base; bases outside gene matches: 9. Per the germline V gene, CDR1 is SQVTM and CDR2 is ANQGSEA. This CDR3 has 14 residues. CDR3 in amino acids: CSVGRWEGSYEQYF. For the CDR3, the DNA is TGCAGCGTGGGCCGCTGGGAGGGTTCCTACGAGCAGTACTTC.

V is TRBV7-9 and J is TRBJ1-2; 7 bases are a match to TRBD1. CDR1 and CDR2 (germline): SEHNR, FQNEAQ (reference sequence). J was trimmed by 4 bases and V by 2 bases; bases with no gene match: 7. This CDR3 contains 15 residues. CDR3 loop: CASSLPRDSSYGYTF. DNA for the CDR3: TGTGCCAGCAGCTTACCCCGGGACAGCTCCTATGGCTACACCTTC.

The V call is TRBV5-1, the J call TRBJ2-2; a weak D match, TRBD2 (5 bases). V dropped 0 bases and J dropped 1 base, with 10 bases sitting between them. CDR3 length: 16 residues. Germline CDR1 reads SGHRS; CDR2 reads YFSETQ. The CDR3 loop reads CASSLESGKNTGELFF. CDR3 nucleotides: TGCGCCAGCAGCTTGGAATCCGGGAAGAACACCGGGGAGCTGTTTTTT.

The gene calls are TRBV19 and TRBJ1-5; 7 positions match TRBD1. Trimming took 5 bases from V and 7 from J; bases not matched to a gene: 14. This CDR3 has 16 amino acids. Germline V gives CDR1 LNHDA, CDR2 SQIVND (reference sequence). CDR3 sequence reads: CASSSPPDRVRQPQHF. CDR3 in DNA: TGTGCCAGTAGTTCTCCCCCTGACAGGGTCCGCCAGCCCCAGCATTTT.

V gene TRBV7-6 combines with J gene TRBJ2-1, with TRBD2 as a possible D gene (6 bases). Trimming removed 5 bases from V and 2 bases from J, with 16 bases in between. Germline V lookup: CDR1 SGHVS, CDR2 FNYEAQ. The CDR3 runs 16 residues. In DNA, the CDR3 is TGTGCCAGCAGCCTCCTTAGCGGCGCCGCCTACAATGAGCAGTTCTTC. This encodes CASSLLSGAAYNEQFF.

V usage is TRBV4-3 and J usage is TRBJ2-2, with a possible D match to TRBD1 (6 bases). Germline-derived CDR1 and CDR2 are LGHNA and YSLEER. The CDR3 is 17 residues long. The germline V and J ends were trimmed by 0 bases and 0 bases, with 11 bases remaining between them. The CDR3 here is CASSQDYDRTNTGELFF. The DNA of the CDR3 is TGCGCCAGCAGCCAAGATTACGACAGGACGAACACCGGGGAGCTGTTTTTT.

The chain employs TRBV6-5 and TRBJ2-7, with D perhaps matching TRBD1 (6 bases). The CDR3 covers 14 residues. Germline V CDR1 and CDR2: MNHEY, SVGAGI. V was shortened by 7 bases and J by 1 base, with 14 bases between the two germline ends. The CDR3 DNA reads as TGTGCCAGCAAGGGGGAATTCGCTTCCTACGAGCAGTACTTC. Protein product: CASKGEFASYEQYF.

The chain couples TRBV27 to TRBJ1-2; unclear D gene. Trimming pared 3 bases from V and 1 base from J, leaving 12 bases between. The CDR3 runs to 15 residues. Germline assignment: CDR1 MNHEY and CDR2 SMNVEV (reference sequence). The CDR3 DNA follows: TGTGCCAGCAGTTTCCAGCCAGCGTATAACTATGGCTACACCTTC. Its translation: CASSFQPAYNYGYTF.

This sequence joins TRBV5-8 and TRBJ2-7; D possibly corresponds to TRBD2 (5 bases). The CDR3 loop spans 17 amino acids. V was shortened by 0 bases and J by 2 bases, with 18 bases between the two germline ends. Germline V lookup: CDR1 SGHTS, CDR2 YDEGEE. CDR3 protein: CASSLGTFVATPYEQYF. For the CDR3, the DNA is TGTGCCAGCAGCTTGGGAACTTTCGTAGCGACTCCCTACGAGCAGTACTTC.

The V call is TRBV5-1, the J call TRBJ2-1, with 9 bases lining up with TRBD2. The CDR3 spans 16 residues. The V and J ends lost 3 bases and 7 bases, in that order; junction bases with no gene match: 11. Germline V gene sequence: CDR1 SGHRS, CDR2 YFSETQ. The DNA of the CDR3 is TGCGCCAGCAGCTCTCCTAGCGGGAACATAAGGAATGAGCAGTTCTTC. Its protein is CASSSPSGNIRNEQFF.

The chain has TRBV7-9 and TRBJ2-1; tentatively, D is TRBD1 (5 bases). The CDR3 has 14 amino acids. The germline V and J ends were trimmed by 5 bases and 8 bases, with 16 bases remaining between them. CDR1 and CDR2 from the germline V gene are SEHNR and FQNEAQ (reference sequence). The CDR3, as DNA: TGTGCCAGCAGCAAAATGACAGATGGGGATGAGCAGTTCTTC. The encoded protein is CASSKMTDGDEQFF.

V and J are TRBV28 and TRBJ2-7; 10 nucleotides line up with TRBD1. The CDR3 covers 14 residues. The trim removed 7 bases at V and 4 bases at J, leaving 7 bases unmatched. Germline assignment: CDR1 MDHEN and CDR2 SYDVKM. The DNA for the CDR3 is TGTGCCAGCAAGCTGGTGGACAGGGGGTACGAGCAGTACTTC. This translates into CASKLVDRGYEQYF.

This chain links TRBV9 with TRBJ2-2; 9 bases align to TRBD1. V lost 3 bases to trimming and J lost 4 bases; unmatched junction nucleotides: 7. The CDR3 loop spans 16 amino acids. Germline CDR1 reads SGDLS; CDR2 reads YYNGEE. CDR3 sequence: CASSADGTGITGELFF. The CDR3 DNA follows: TGTGCCAGCAGCGCAGACGGGACAGGGATCACCGGGGAGCTGTTTTTT. The whole variable domain, remainder taken from reference TRBV9 and TRBJ2-2, is DSGVTQTPKHLITATGQRVTLRCSPRSGDLSVYWYQQSLDQGLQFLIQYYNGEERAKGNILERFSAQQFPDLHSELNLSSLELGDSALYFCASSADGTGITGELFFGEGSRLTVL.

V is TRBV15 and J is TRBJ2-2, with 10 bases aligning to TRBD2. The junction had 8 bases not matched to a gene; V was cut back by 0 bases and J by 4 bases. Per germline, CDR1 LNHNV and CDR2 YYDKDF (reference sequence). The CDR3 length is 18 residues. In nucleotides, the CDR3 is TGTGCCACCAGCAGAGAGGGGGGGACTAGCGCGGGCACCGGGGAGCTGTTTTTT. Protein sequence: CATSREGGTSAGTGELFF.

This clone was seen a handful of times. The rearrangement links TRBV19 to TRBJ1-2; D is perhaps TRBD1 (5 bases). This CDR3 region has 15 residues. Deletions cut 7 bases from V and 3 bases from J, with 18 bases between. Looked up from germline, CDR1 is LNHDA and CDR2 is SQIVND (reference sequence). CDR3 nucleotide sequence: TGTGCCAGTAACAATGGGCCAGGGAACGACTATGGCTACACCTTC. This gives the protein CASNNGPGNDYGYTF.

V usage is TRBV28 and J usage is TRBJ1-2; TRBD1 matches at 10 bases. The CDR3 length is 14 residues. Germline CDR1 and CDR2: MDHEN and SYDVKM. V was pared by 6 bases and J by 4 bases, with 5 bases of the junction left unmatched. The CDR3 is CASSPGTGVYGYTF. Written as DNA, the CDR3 is TGTGCCAGCAGCCCAGGGACAGGGGTCTATGGCTACACCTTC.

The chain carries TRBV29-1 and TRBJ2-3; no clear D. With 5 bases removed from V and 9 bases from J, the gap between germline ends came to 6 bases. The CDR3 contains 9 residues. CDR1 and CDR2 from the germline V gene are SQVTM and ANQGSEA. CDR3 protein: CSVKETQYF. CDR3 DNA: TGCAGCGTTAAGGAGACGCAGTATTTT.

The gene calls are TRBV24-1 and TRBJ2-5; TRBD1 aligns across 9 bases. In germline, CDR1 is KGHDR, CDR2 SFDVKD. CDR3 length: 16 amino acids. Trimming cost V 2 bases and J 5 bases; bases outside gene matches: 8. DNA of the CDR3: TGTGCCACCAGTGATTCCGGGACAGGGAGGAGTGAGACCCAGTACTTC. Translated, it gives CATSDSGTGRSETQYF.

The chain joins TRBV19 to TRBJ2-5; possibly TRBD1 for D (7 bases). The CDR3 spans 15 residues. Germline assignment: CDR1 LNHDA and CDR2 SQIVND (reference sequence). Trimming stripped 0 bases from V and 5 bases from J, with 13 bases between. This chain's CDR3 is CASSIDSQGGETQYF. The CDR3 nucleotides read TGTGCCAGTAGTATAGATTCCCAGGGGGGTGAGACCCAGTACTTC. Full variable domain (remainder filled in from reference TRBV19 and TRBJ2-5): DGGITQSPKYLFRKEGQNVTLSCEQNLNHDAMYWYRQDPGQGLRLIYYSQIVNDFQKGDIAEGYSVSREKKESFPLTVTSAQKNPTAFYLCASSIDSQGGETQYFGPGTRLLVL.

The rearrangement links TRBV6-5 to TRBJ2-1; 11 bases are a match to TRBD2. Germline lookup yields CDR1 MNHEY and CDR2 SVGAGI. J gave up 14 bases and V 6 bases, and 12 bases lay outside the gene matches. This CDR3 is built from 14 residues. CDR3 amino acids: CASSSPGTSGPEFF. The CDR3, as DNA: TGTGCCAGCAGCAGCCCCGGGACTAGCGGCCCGGAGTTCTTC.

This clone showed up just once. This sequence joins TRBV11-3 and TRBJ2-1; TRBD2 agrees at 7 bases. CDR1 and CDR2 from the germline V gene are SGHNT and YENEEA. The junction had 3 bases not matched to a gene; V was cut back by 1 base and J by 0 bases. The CDR3 extends over 16 amino acids. The CDR3 bases are TGTGCCAGCAGCTTAGTCTCTAGCGGCTCCTACAATGAGCAGTTCTTC. Its translation is CASSLVSSGSYNEQFF.

This sequence joins TRBV27 and TRBJ2-1; 8 bases agree with TRBD2. CDR1 is MNHEY, CDR2 SMNVEV, per germline (reference sequence). Trimming removed 6 bases from V and 6 bases from J; junction bases left unmatched: 25. The CDR3 covers 20 residues. The CDR3 is CASRPTSGPDGVIRRNEQFF. The CDR3 nucleotides read TGTGCCAGCAGACCCACTAGCGGACCTGACGGGGTGATTAGACGCAATGAGCAGTTCTTC.

This chain joins TRBV3-1 (or the pseudogene TRBV3-2) and TRBJ1-5; possibly TRBD1 for D (5 bases). V gave up 3 bases and J gave up 3 bases, with 12 bases separating them. There are 15 residues in the CDR3. Germline-derived CDR1 and CDR2 are LGHDT and YNNKEL (reference sequence). The CDR3 region is CASSHGGVTNQPQHF. The DNA of the CDR3 is TGTGCCAGCAGCCACGGGGGGGTTACCAATCAGCCCCAGCATTTT.

This clone was observed a single time. This chain uses TRBV18 with TRBJ1-2; a weak D match, TRBD1 (5 bases). The V gene lost 3 bases and the J gene lost 2 bases, with 7 bases spanning the gap. This CDR3 has 13 amino acids. From germline, CDR1 is KGHSH and CDR2 LQKENI. The CDR3 protein is CASSPTVNYGYTF. The DNA for the CDR3 is TGTGCCAGCTCACCGACAGTAAACTATGGCTACACCTTC.